The 15 T cell receptor beta chains listed next were all sequenced from one sample in a study of T cell changes during pregnancy in multiple sclerosis (dated by TCRdb to about 2019). The method behind the library was the immunoSEQ multiplex PCR assay. The table was pulled from immuneACCESS by TCRdb, which kept in-frame rearrangements only. Such tables lose some clones; where checked, under half of the loss comes from unresolved V genes, and the rest has no known cause. Present in this sample are approximately 100,000 clones, roughly nine tenths of which were seen just once. Roughly 1.2% of the sample rests with the top ten. The sample consisted of peripheral blood, taken in the second trimester of pregnancy. These TCRs come from a female donor with multiple sclerosis, enrolled in a pregnancy study.

The V call is TRBV9, the J call TRBJ2-5, with D possibly TRBD2 on 6 matching bases. This CDR3 contains 15 residues. Germline values: CDR1 SGDLS, CDR2 YYNGEE. Deletions cut 4 bases from V and 0 bases from J, with 13 bases between. The CDR3 protein is CASSTYGGYQETQYF. DNA for the CDR3: TGTGCCAGCAGCACCTATGGGGGGTACCAAGAGACCCAGTACTTC.

CDR3 protein: CASLFQAGEGGKLFF. The CDR3 DNA reads TGTGCCAGCCTCTTTCAAGCAGGGGAGGGAGGAAAACTGTTTTTT. The V and J genes are TRBV6-1 and TRBJ1-4, with TRBD1 as a possible D gene (6 bases). CDR3 size: 15 residues. Trimming removed 8 bases at V and 10 bases at J, with 23 bases between. Germline assignment: CDR1 MNHNS and CDR2 SASEGT.

The chain has TRBV27 and TRBJ2-2; 13 bases fit TRBD2. This CDR3 spans 17 amino acids. The germline V gene encodes CDR1 MNHEY and CDR2 SMNVEV (reference sequence). V was clipped by 1 base and J by 7 bases; unmatched bases: 6. This CDR3 reads CASSLFGTSGTIGELFF. The CDR3 nucleotides read TGTGCCAGCAGTTTATTCGGGACTAGCGGGACCATCGGGGAGCTGTTTTTT.

The chain links TRBV18 to TRBJ2-1; 8 bases match TRBD1. The CDR3 sequence is 15 residues long. CDR1 is KGHSH and CDR2 is LQKENI in the germline V gene. V gave up 2 bases and J gave up 4 bases; unmatched junction bases: 4. The CDR3 sequence: CASSPSGGTYNEQFF. The DNA of the CDR3 is TGTGCCAGCTCACCATCAGGGGGCACTTACAATGAGCAGTTCTTC.

DNA for the CDR3: TGTGCCATCAACCCGCGGACAGGGAGGTCCGGGGAGCTGTTTTTT. Translated, it gives CAINPRTGRSGELFF. The V call is TRBV10-3, the J call TRBJ2-2; the match to TRBD1 covers 8 bases. This CDR3 is built from 15 residues. Germline V gene lookup returns CDR1 ENHRY and CDR2 SYGVKD. V gave up 7 bases and J gave up 6 bases; unmatched junction bases: 10.

This chain links TRBV7-6 with TRBJ1-5, with D tentatively TRBD1 (5 bases). Between the trimmed V and J ends, which lost 2 bases and 6 bases, there was a span of 8 bases. The germline V gene encodes CDR1 SGHVS and CDR2 FNYEAQ. The CDR3 is made up of 13 amino acids. The CDR3 here is CASSLRGGQPQHF. CDR3 in DNA: TGTGCCAGCAGCTTAAGGGGTGGTCAGCCCCAGCATTTT.

V gene TRBV7-9 combines with J gene TRBJ2-1; 7 nucleotides align to TRBD2. The CDR3 is 17 amino acids. V lost 2 bases to trimming and J lost 8 bases; unmatched junction nucleotides: 15. Germline V gives CDR1 SEHNR, CDR2 FQNEAQ (reference sequence). For the CDR3, the DNA is TGTGCCAGCAGCTTAAGGATACTAGCGTGGGAGTCCGATGAGCAGTTCTTC. Amino acid sequence: CASSLRILAWESDEQFF.

The sample holds one count of this clone. The genes are TRBV11-2 and TRBJ1-5; a weak D match, TRBD1 (6 bases). The V gene's germline CDR1 is SGHAT and CDR2 FQNNGV. The CDR3 is 13 residues long. Between the trimmed V and J ends, which lost 5 bases and 7 bases, there was a span of 12 bases. CDR3 sequence (DNA): TGTGCCAGCAGCCTGGACAGAAGACAGCCCCAGCATTTT. Its protein product is CASSLDRRQPQHF.

A few counts support this clone. The V call is TRBV18, the J call TRBJ1-1; 10 bases are a match to TRBD1. V lost 1 base, J lost 3 bases, and 5 bases stayed unmatched. The CDR3 has 16 residues. CDR1 KGHSH and CDR2 LQKENI come from the germline V gene. The CDR3 DNA sequence: TGTGCCAGCTCACCACGCTACGGGACAGGGGACACTGAAGCTTTCTTT. This encodes CASSPRYGTGDTEAFF.

The V call is TRBV27, the J call TRBJ2-1; 12 nucleotides agree with TRBD2. CDR1 and CDR2 (germline): MNHEY, SMNVEV (reference sequence). This CDR3 has 17 residues. The V and J ends lost 6 bases and 1 base, in that order; junction bases with no gene match: 7. CDR3 DNA sequence: TGTGCCAGCAGCGGACTAGCGGGGCTTCTTTCCTACAATGAGCAGTTCTTC. Translated: CASSGLAGLLSYNEQFF.

This clone was seen a single time. The chain links TRBV5-4 to TRBJ2-1; D possibly corresponds to TRBD2 (6 bases). The CDR3 has 14 residues. CDR1 is SGHNT, CDR2 YYREEE, per germline (reference sequence). The V end lost 4 bases, the J end lost 3 bases, and 11 bases lay between the germline ends. The CDR3 reads CASSLSGIYNEQFF. CDR3 sequence (DNA): TGTGCCAGCAGCCTTAGCGGCATCTACAATGAGCAGTTCTTC. The complete variable domain, with remaining parts taken from reference TRBV5-4 and TRBJ2-1, reads ETGVTQSPTHLIKTRGQQVTLRCSSQSGHNTVSWYQQALGQGPQFIFQYYREEENGRGNFPPRFSGLQFPNYSSELNVNALELDDSALYLCASSLSGIYNEQFFGPGTRLTVL.

This clone appeared once. The rearrangement links TRBV29-1 to TRBJ1-1; D unclear. Trimming left V 6 bases short and J 0 bases short, with 14 bases between. In germline, CDR1 is SQVTM, CDR2 ANQGSEA. The CDR3 loop spans 14 amino acids. The CDR3 loop is CSVAYLMVNTEAFF. Written as DNA, the CDR3 is TGCAGCGTCGCGTATCTAATGGTGAACACTGAAGCTTTCTTT.

This clone was found once. The V gene is TRBV19, the J gene TRBJ1-5; possibly TRBD1 for D (6 bases). CDR1 is LNHDA and CDR2 is SQIVND in the germline V gene (reference sequence). The CDR3 totals 15 residues. Deletions cut 6 bases from V and 2 bases from J, with 14 bases between. This CDR3 is CASRLGARGNQPQHF. The CDR3 DNA follows: TGTGCCAGTAGGTTGGGGGCGCGCGGCAATCAGCCCCAGCATTTT.

The CDR3 nucleotides read TGTGCCAGCAGTTACGAAGGGGTCAGCTCCTACGAGCAGTACTTC. It is translated as CASSYEGVSSYEQYF. The chain joins TRBV6-6 to TRBJ2-7; tentatively, D is TRBD1 (5 bases). The CDR3 runs to 15 residues. V lost 2 bases and J 0 bases, leaving 11 bases between the germline ends. Germline CDR1 reads MNHNY; CDR2 reads SVGAGI (reference sequence).

The chain employs TRBV5-1 and TRBJ1-1; D uncertain. Germline values: CDR1 SGHRS, CDR2 YFSETQ. The CDR3 covers 13 residues. Trimming shortened V by 0 bases and J by 2 bases, and 5 bases separated the two germline ends. The chain's CDR3 is CASSLDRNTEAFF. The CDR3 coding sequence is TGCGCCAGCAGCTTGGACAGAAACACTGAAGCTTTCTTT.